This T cell receptor beta chain was identified during a study of blood T cell repertoires in COVID-19. Overall study: There were acute and convalescent COVID-19 samples, and they came from the United States, Italy and Spain.

The CDR3 contains 17 residues. Trimming cost V 0 bases and J 3 bases; bases outside gene matches: 10. Germline V gene sequence: CDR1 SGHDT, CDR2 YYEEEE. Assay: immunoSEQ multiplex PCR; the TCRdb copy retains only in-frame clones and omits some. The profile shows approximately 200,000 clones, roughly 89% of them singletons. This TCR came from a man aged 55-75 years who had recovered from COVID-19. The chain has TRBV5-6 and TRBJ2-7; 9 positions agree with TRBD1. Source material: peripheral blood. The CDR3 bases are TGTGCCAGCAGCTTGGGACAGGGGGGTGGTCCCGTCTACGAGCAGTACTTC. Protein sequence: CASSLGQGGGPVYEQYF.